This is a list of T cell receptor beta chains from one sample in a study of Graves' ophthalmopathy and Graves' hyperthyroidism. TCRdb itself ran the multiplex PCR reads through MiXCR, one entry per CDR3 protein. The data hold about 700,000 distinct CDR3 sequences, with approximately 40% observed a single time. The sample was peripheral blood. Receptors originate from an adult man with Graves' ophthalmopathy. CDR3s include the opening cysteine and the closing phenylalanine or tryptophan. D genes are given only for firm matches. Clone size, where shown, is once, few, many, or a class for clones that have expanded.

NA,TRBV7-6,TRBJ2-2,once,CASSLAIAQGTGELFF,TGTGCCAGCAGCTTAGCGATAGCTCAGGGGACCGGGGAGCTGTTTTTT
NA,TRBV29-1,TRBJ2-7,NA,CSVGGGQGASYEQYF,TGCAGCGTTGGGGGTGGCCAGGGCGCTTCCTACGAGCAGTACTTC
NA,TRBV7-9,TRBJ2-7,NA,CASSLLGGGQYF,TGTGCCAGCAGTTTACTGGGGGGCGGGCAGTACTTC
NA,TRBV10-2,TRBJ1-1,many,CASSESIGGRGNTEAFF,TGCGCCAGCAGTGAGTCGATAGGCGGCAGGGGGAACACTGAAGCTTTCTTT
NA,TRBV13,TRBJ1-6,NA,CASSPQGLRGSLHF,TGTGCCAGCAGCCCTCAGGGTCTGCGGGGGTCCCTCCACTTT
NA,TRBV6-2/TRBV6-3,TRBJ1-1,few,CASSSSGRGTEAFF,TGTGCCAGCAGTTCTTCTGGGCGTGGCACTGAAGCTTTCTTT
NA,TRBV19,TRBJ1-2,many,CASSQDNTVVYGYTF,TGTGCCAGTAGTCAGGACAACACAGTGGTCTATGGCTACACCTTC
TRBD2,TRBV7-9,TRBJ2-7,NA,CASSLRDYLSYEQYF,TGTGCCAGCAGCCTCCGGGACTATCTCTCCTACGAGCAGTACTTC
TRBD1,TRBV7-9,TRBJ1-2,many,CASSPQGAYGYTF,TGTGCCAGCAGCCCGCAGGGGGCGTATGGCTACACCTTC
NA,TRBV19,TRBJ2-7,few,CASSIQIREYEQYF,TGTGCCAGTAGTATCCAGATTCGCGAATACGAGCAGTACTTC
NA,TRBV19,TRBJ1-3,NA,CATRKDGSSGNTIYF,TGTGCCACCCGAAAGGACGGAAGCTCTGGAAACACCATATATTTT
NA,TRBV2,TRBJ1-6,many,CASSDFASTNSPLHF,TGTGCCAGCAGTGACTTTGCGAGCACTAATTCACCCCTCCACTTT
TRBD1,TRBV10-3,TRBJ2-7,NA,CAISYLAGGYEQYF,TGTGCCATCAGTTACTTAGCAGGGGGCTACGAGCAGTACTTC
NA,TRBV20-1,TRBJ2-7,few,CSATGTPGSYEQYF,TGCAGTGCCACCGGGACACCCGGATCCTACGAGCAGTACTTC
NA,TRBV10-3,TRBJ2-7,many,CAIKTGTPPYEQYF,TGTGCCATCAAGACCGGGACGCCGCCCTACGAGCAGTACTTC
NA,TRBV7-3,TRBJ2-5,few,CASSPRRKETQYF,TGTGCCAGCTCCCCAAGGAGAAAGGAGACCCAGTACTTC
TRBD1,TRBV7-2,TRBJ2-5,many,CASSLGDRPEETQYF,TGTGCCAGCAGCTTAGGGGACAGGCCTGAAGAGACCCAGTACTTC
TRBD1,TRBV25-1,TRBJ2-5,NA,CASSSDRTRETQYF,TGTGCCAGCAGCTCGGACAGGACCAGAGAGACCCAGTACTTC
NA,TRBV3-1,TRBJ1-1,few,CASSQTSNTEAFF,TGTGCCAGCAGCCAAACATCGAACACTGAAGCTTTCTTT
TRBD1,TRBV6-1,TRBJ2-3,NA,CASRGRDRYTDTQYF,TGTGCCAGCAGGGGTCGGGACAGGTACACAGATACGCAGTATTTT
NA,TRBV7-2,TRBJ1-2,NA,CASSERTASYGYTF,TGTGCCAGCTCAGAACGGACCGCAAGCTATGGCTACACCTTC
NA,TRBV7-2,TRBJ2-6,NA,CASSLGPGGTGANVLTF,TGTGCCAGCAGCTTAGGCCCTGGAGGTACTGGGGCCAACGTCCTGACTTTC
TRBD2,TRBV25-1,TRBJ2-2,NA,CASSHQLAGGVGELFF,TGTGCCAGCAGCCATCAACTAGCGGGAGGGGTCGGGGAGCTGTTTTTT